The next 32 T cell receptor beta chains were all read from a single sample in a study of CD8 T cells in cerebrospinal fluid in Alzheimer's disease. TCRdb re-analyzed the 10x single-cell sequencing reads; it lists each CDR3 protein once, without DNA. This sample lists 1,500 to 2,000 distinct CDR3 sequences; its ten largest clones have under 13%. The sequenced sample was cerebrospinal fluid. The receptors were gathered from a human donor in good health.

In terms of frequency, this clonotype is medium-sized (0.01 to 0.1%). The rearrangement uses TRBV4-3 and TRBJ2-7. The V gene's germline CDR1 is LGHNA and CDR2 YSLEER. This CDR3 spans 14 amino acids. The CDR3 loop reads CASSQIHSSYEQYF.

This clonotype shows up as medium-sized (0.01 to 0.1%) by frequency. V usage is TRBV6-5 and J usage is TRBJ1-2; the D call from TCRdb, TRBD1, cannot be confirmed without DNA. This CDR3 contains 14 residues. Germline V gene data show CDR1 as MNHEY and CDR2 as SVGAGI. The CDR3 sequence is CASSYDWGHYGYTF.

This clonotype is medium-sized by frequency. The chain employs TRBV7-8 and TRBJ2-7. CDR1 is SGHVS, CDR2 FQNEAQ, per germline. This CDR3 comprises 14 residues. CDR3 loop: CASSLSRVPYEQYF.

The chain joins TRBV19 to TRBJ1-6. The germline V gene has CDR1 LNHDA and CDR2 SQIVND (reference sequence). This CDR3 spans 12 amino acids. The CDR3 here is CASSHGGGALHF.

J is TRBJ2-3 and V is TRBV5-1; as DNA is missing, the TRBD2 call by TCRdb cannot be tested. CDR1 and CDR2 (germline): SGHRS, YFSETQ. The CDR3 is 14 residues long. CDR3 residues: CASSGLAGTDTQYF. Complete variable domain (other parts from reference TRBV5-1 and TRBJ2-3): KAGVTQTPRYLIKTRGQQVTLSCSPISGHRSVSWYQQTPGQGLQFLFEYFSETQRNKGNFPGRFSGRQFSNSRSEMNVSTLELGDSALYLCASSGLAGTDTQYFGPGTRLTVL.

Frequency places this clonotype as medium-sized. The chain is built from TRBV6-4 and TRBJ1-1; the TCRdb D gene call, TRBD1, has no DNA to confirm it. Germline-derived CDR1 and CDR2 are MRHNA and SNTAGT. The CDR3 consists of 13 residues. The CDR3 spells CASSEDRGGEAFF.

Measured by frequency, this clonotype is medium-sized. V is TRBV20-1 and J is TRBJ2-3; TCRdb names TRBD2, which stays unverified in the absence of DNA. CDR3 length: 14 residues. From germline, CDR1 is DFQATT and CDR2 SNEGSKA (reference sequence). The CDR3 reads CSARRGTISDTQYF.

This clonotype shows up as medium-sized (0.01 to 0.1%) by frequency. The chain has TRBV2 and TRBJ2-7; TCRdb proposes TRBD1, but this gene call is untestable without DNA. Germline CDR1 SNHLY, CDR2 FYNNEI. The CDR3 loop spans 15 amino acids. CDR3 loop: CASSRLGTGSYEQYF.

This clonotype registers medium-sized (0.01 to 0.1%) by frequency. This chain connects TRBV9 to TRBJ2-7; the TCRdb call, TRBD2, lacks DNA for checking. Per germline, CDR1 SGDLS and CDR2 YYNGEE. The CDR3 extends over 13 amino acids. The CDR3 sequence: CASSTGLVEEQYF.

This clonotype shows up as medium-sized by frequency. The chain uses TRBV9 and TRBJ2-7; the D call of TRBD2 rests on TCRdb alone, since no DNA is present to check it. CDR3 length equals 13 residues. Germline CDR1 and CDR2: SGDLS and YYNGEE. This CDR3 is CASSFSGTDEQYF.

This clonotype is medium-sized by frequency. The CDR3 region is CSAFLPQETQYF. The chain is built from TRBV20-1 and TRBJ2-5. The CDR3 sequence is 12 residues long. The germline CDR1 and CDR2 sequences are DFQATT and SNEGSKA (reference sequence).

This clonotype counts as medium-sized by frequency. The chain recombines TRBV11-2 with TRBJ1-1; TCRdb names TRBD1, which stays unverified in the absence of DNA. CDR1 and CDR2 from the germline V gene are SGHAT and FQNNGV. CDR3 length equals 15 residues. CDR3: CASSLGPDISPEAFF. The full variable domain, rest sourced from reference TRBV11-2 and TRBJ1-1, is EAGVAQSPRYKIIEKRQSVAFWCNPISGHATLYWYQQILGQGPKLLIQFQNNGVVDDSQLPKDRFSAERLKGVDSTLKIQPAKLEDSAVYLCASSLGPDISPEAFFGQGTRLTVV.

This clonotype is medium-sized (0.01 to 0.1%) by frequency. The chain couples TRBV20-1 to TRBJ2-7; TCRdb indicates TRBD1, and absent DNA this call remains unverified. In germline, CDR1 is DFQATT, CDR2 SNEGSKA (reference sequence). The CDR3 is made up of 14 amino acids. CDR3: CSAWAGGRPYEQYF.

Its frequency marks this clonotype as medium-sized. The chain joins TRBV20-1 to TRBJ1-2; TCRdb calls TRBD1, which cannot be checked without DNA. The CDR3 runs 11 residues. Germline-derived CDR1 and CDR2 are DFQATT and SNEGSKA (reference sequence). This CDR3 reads CSGQDSYGYTF.

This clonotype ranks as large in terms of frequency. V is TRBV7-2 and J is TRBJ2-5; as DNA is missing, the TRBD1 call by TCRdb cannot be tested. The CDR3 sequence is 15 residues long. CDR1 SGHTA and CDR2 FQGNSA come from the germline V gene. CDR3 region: CASSLDPGQQETQYF.

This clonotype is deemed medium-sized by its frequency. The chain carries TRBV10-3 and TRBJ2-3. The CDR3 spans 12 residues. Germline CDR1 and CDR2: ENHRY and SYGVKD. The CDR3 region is CAISESPDTQYF.

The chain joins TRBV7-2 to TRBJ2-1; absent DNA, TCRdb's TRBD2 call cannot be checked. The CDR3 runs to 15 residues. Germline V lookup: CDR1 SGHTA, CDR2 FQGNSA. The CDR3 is CASSFTSGDYDEQFF.

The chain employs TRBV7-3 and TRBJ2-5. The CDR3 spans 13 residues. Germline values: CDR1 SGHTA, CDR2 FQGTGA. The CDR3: CASSLGPQETQYF.

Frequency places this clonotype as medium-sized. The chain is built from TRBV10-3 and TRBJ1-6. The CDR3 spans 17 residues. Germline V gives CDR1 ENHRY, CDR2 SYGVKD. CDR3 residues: CAISEDRDWRDNSPLHF.

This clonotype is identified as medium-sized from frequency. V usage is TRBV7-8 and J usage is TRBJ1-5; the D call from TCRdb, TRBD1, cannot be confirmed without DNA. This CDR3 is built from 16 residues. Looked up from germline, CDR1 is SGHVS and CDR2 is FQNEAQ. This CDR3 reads CASSTWPGGGNQPQHF.

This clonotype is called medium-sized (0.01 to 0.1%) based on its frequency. The CDR3: CAISTTTGPALEAFF. V and J are TRBV10-3 and TRBJ1-1. Germline V gene lookup returns CDR1 ENHRY and CDR2 SYGVKD. This CDR3 region has 15 residues.

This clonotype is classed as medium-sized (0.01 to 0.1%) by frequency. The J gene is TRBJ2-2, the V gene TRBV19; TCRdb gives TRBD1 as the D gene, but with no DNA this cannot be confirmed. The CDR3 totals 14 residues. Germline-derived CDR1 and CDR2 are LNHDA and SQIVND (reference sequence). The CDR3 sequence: CASYRGRASGELFF. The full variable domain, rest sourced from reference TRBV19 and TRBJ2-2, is DGGITQSPKYLFRKEGQNVTLSCEQNLNHDAMYWYRQDPGQGLRLIYYSQIVNDFQKGDIAEGYSVSREKKESFPLTVTSAQKNPTAFYLCASYRGRASGELFFGEGSRLTVL.

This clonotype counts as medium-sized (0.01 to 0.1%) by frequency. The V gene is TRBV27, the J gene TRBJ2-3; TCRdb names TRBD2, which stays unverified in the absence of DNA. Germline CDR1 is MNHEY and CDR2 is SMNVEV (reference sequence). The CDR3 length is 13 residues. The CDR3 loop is CASSWEATSTQYF.

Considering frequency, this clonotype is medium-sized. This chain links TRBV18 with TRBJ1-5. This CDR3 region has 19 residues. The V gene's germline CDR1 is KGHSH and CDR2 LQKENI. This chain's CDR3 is CASSPIAGGMGMTDQPQHF.

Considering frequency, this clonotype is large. CDR3 residues: CASSQDLAAGYEQYF. V gene TRBV4-1 combines with J gene TRBJ2-7; checking the TCRdb D call of TRBD2 is not possible without DNA. This CDR3 comprises 15 residues. Germline lookup yields CDR1 MGHRA and CDR2 YSYEKL.

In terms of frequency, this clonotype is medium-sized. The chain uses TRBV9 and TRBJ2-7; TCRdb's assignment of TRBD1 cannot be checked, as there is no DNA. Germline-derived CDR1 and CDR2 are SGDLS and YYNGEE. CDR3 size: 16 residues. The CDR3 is CASSVSSQGQGYEQYF. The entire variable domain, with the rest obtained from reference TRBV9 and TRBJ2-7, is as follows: DSGVTQTPKHLITATGQRVTLRCSPRSGDLSVYWYQQSLDQGLQFLIQYYNGEERAKGNILERFSAQQFPDLHSELNLSSLELGDSALYFCASSVSSQGQGYEQYFGPGTRLTVT.

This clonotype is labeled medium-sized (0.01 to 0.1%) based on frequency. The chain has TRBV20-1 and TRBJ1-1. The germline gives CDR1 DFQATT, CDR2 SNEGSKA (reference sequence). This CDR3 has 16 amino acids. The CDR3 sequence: CSADEVGGWTNTEAFF.

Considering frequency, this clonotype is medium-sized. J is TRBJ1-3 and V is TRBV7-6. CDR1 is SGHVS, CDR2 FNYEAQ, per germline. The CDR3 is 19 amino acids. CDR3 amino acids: CASSFWPETPDAAGNTIYF. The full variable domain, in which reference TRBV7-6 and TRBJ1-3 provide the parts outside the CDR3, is GAGVSQSPRYKVTKRGQDVALRCDPISGHVSLYWYRQALGQGPEFLTYFNYEAQQDKSGLPNDRFSAERPEGSISTLTIQRTEQRDSAMYRCASSFWPETPDAAGNTIYFGEGSWLTVV.

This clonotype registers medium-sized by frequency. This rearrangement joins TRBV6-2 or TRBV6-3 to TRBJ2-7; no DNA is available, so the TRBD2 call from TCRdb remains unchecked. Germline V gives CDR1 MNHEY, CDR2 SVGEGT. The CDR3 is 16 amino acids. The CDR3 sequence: CASSFSTSGHAYEQYF.

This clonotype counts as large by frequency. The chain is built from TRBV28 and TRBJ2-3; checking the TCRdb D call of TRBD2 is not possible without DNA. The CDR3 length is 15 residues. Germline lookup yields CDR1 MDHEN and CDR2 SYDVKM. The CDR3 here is CASSLLAASTDTQYF.

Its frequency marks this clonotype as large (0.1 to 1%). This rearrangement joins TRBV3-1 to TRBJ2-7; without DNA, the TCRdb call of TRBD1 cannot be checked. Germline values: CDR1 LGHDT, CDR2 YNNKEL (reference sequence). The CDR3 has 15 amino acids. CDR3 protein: CASRRSAGGSYEQYF.

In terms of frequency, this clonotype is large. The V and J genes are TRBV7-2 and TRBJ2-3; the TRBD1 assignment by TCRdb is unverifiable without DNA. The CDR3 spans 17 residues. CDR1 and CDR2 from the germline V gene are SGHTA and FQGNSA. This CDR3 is CASSLNPGQASRDTQYF.